This T cell receptor (beta chain) was captured by sequencing in a study of regulatory T cells in long-lasting Graves disease. Study-wide context: Those with persistent Graves' disease had received antithyroid drugs for over 5 years with positive TSH receptor antibodies.

Time point of the sample: persistent/refractory GD, antithyroid drugs over 5 years with positive TRAb. After RNA was extracted from PBMCs, the TCR library was made from it. General observations from the study: Analyses excluded thyroid tissue, covering peripheral blood alone.

Many counts were recorded for this clonotype. What it binds is not known. According to the study, TCR beta libraries were built with iRepertoire HTBI primers and CDR3-region Arm-PCR. As originally analysed: Among the samples, 50 to 80 TRBV and 14 to 15 TRBJ segments were identified. TCRdb used MiXCR to reprocess the multiplex PCR reads, holding one entry per CDR3 protein. TCRdb, not the original authors, processed these V and J calls. The top ten hold around 30% of the sample, which has a few hundred thousand distinct CDR3 sequences, 23% seen once. The specimen comprised peripheral blood mononuclear cells (PBMCs), sampled when the disease was refractory, from a patient treated with antithyroid drugs. The clonotype originates from a woman between 35 and 50 years old with Graves disease.

CDR3 nucleotide sequence: TGTGCCATCAGTGACTGGACAGGGGAGGGGAACGAGCAGTACTTC. It translates to CAISDWTGEGNEQYF. V gene TRBV10-3 combines with J gene TRBJ2-7, with 9 bases identical to TRBD1. V shed 3 bases and J 5 bases; nucleotides not matched to a gene: 8. The germline V gene encodes CDR1 ENHRY and CDR2 SYGVKD. CDR3 length: 15 residues.